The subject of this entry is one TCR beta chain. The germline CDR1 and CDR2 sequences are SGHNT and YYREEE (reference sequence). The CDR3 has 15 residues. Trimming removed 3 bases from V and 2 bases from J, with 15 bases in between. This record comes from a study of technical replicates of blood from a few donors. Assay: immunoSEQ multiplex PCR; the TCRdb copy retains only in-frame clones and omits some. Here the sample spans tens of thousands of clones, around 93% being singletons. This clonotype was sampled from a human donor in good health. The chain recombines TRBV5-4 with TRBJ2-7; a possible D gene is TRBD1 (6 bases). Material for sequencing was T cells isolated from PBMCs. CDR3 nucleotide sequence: TGTGCCAGCAGCTGGGTATGGGACACAGCCTACGAGCAGTACTTC. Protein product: CASSWVWDTAYEQYF. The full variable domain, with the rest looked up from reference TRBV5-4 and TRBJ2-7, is ETGVTQSPTHLIKTRGQQVTLRCSSQSGHNTVSWYQQALGQGPQFIFQYYREEENGRGNFPPRFSGLQFPNYSSELNVNALELDDSALYLCASSWVWDTAYEQYFGPGTRLTVT.